The source of this T cell receptor beta chain is a study of spatial heterogeneity in lung cancer. Time point in this sample: sample taken at primary tumor resection. No cell sorting; template was whole RNA from tumor, lung tissue or PBMC. TCRdb reprocessed the 5' RACE reads with MiXCR, giving one entry per CDR3 protein. The table records fewer than 18,000 distinct CDR3 sequences, roughly 3.9% of them present only once. This clonotype has at least ten counts. This beta chain was picked up by a library intended for alpha chains and is off target, so its count carries little meaning. The V end lost 5 bases, the J end lost 6 bases, and 11 bases lay between the germline ends. The CDR3 contains 12 residues. Germline V gene sequence: CDR1 SNHLY, CDR2 FYNNEI.

This TCR was recovered from a male donor with early-stage non-small cell lung cancer. This chain connects TRBV2 to TRBJ2-7, with D perhaps TRBD1 (6 bases). The sequencing used normal lung tissue next to the tumor, collected at surgery. CDR3 in DNA: TGTGCCAGCAGTCCACAGGGCCCCGAGCAGTACTTC. Amino acids: CASSPQGPEQYF.